Following are 30 T cell receptor beta chains from one sample sequenced in a study of blood T cells in healthy people across ages. It was with a sample-barcoded 5' primer and a J-beta primer mix that a second PCR of roughly 7 to 12 cycles was run. TCRdb passed the 5' RACE reads through MiXCR, listing each CDR3 protein once. The table records 1.5 million to 2 million distinct CDR3 sequences, 49% of them present only once. Input material: blood. All receptors derive from a woman aged 40 to 50 in good health.

There are a few counts of this clonotype. The chain employs TRBV20-1 and TRBJ2-1, with D possibly TRBD1 on 5 matching bases. V gave up 0 bases and J gave up 4 bases, with 13 bases separating them. Looked up from germline, CDR1 is DFQATT and CDR2 is SNEGSKA (reference sequence). This CDR3 is built from 15 residues. The CDR3 protein is CSAREGHHDYNEQFF. CDR3 sequence (DNA): TGCAGTGCTAGAGAAGGACACCACGATTACAATGAGCAGTTCTTC.

The genes are TRBV4-3 and TRBJ2-6; D unresolved. Deletions cut 1 base from V and 0 bases from J, with 10 bases between. The germline CDR1 and CDR2 sequences are LGHNA and YSLEER. The CDR3 is 17 amino acids. The CDR3 DNA sequence: TGCGCCAGCAGCCAAGCAGGATCAGGCTCTGGGGCCAACGTCCTGACTTTC. Amino acids: CASSQAGSGSGANVLTF.

This sequence joins TRBV5-6 and TRBJ2-3, with D possibly TRBD2 on 6 matching bases. The CDR3 sequence is 14 residues long. The V gene lost 6 bases and the J gene lost 2 bases, with 13 bases spanning the gap. Germline CDR1 and CDR2: SGHDT and YYEEEE. The CDR3 sequence: CASMARTNTDTQYF. Written as DNA, the CDR3 is TGTGCCAGCATGGCCAGGACTAACACAGATACGCAGTATTTT. Full variable domain (rest looked up from reference TRBV5-6 and TRBJ2-3): DAGVTQSPTHLIKTRGQQVTLRCSPKSGHDTVSWYQQALGQGPQFIFQYYEEEERQRGNFPDRFSGHQFPNYSSELNVNALLLGDSALYLCASMARTNTDTQYFGPGTRLTVL.

V gene TRBV29-1 combines with J gene TRBJ2-5; 9 bases are a match to TRBD2. This CDR3 contains 13 residues. From germline, CDR1 is SQVTM and CDR2 ANQGSEA. The V segment lost 7 bases and the J segment 5 bases; nucleotides outside the gene matches: 8. DNA for the CDR3: TGCAGCGCTCCAATGCTAGCGGGGGAGACCCAGTACTTC. It translates to CSAPMLAGETQYF.

The CDR3 nucleotides are TGCAGTGCTCCGAGACAGGGGCAAAACAATGAGCAGTTCTTC. Amino acids: CSAPRQGQNNEQFF. This chain connects TRBV20-1 to TRBJ2-1; the match to TRBD1 covers 8 bases. The trim removed 5 bases at V and 5 bases at J, leaving 8 bases unmatched. Germline CDR1 reads DFQATT; CDR2 reads SNEGSKA (reference sequence). The CDR3 spans 14 residues.

This clonotype was detected only once. The chain joins TRBV5-1 to TRBJ2-1, with D perhaps matching TRBD1 (5 bases). CDR1 is SGHRS, CDR2 YFSETQ, per germline. This CDR3 is 14 amino acids long. Trimming removed 4 bases at V and 5 bases at J, with 13 bases between. CDR3 DNA: TGCGCCAGCAGCCCTCTCAGGGCAGACAATGAGCAGTTCTTC. Translated: CASSPLRADNEQFF.

The chain has TRBV20-1 and TRBJ1-1, with D unresolved. The germline V gene has CDR1 DFQATT and CDR2 SNEGSKA (reference sequence). The germline V and J ends were trimmed by 1 base and 6 bases, with 6 bases remaining between them. This CDR3 is 11 amino acids long. CDR3 nucleotide sequence: TGCAGTGCTAGAGTTGTGGCTGAAGCTTTCTTT. Residues: CSARVVAEAFF.

The J gene is TRBJ2-3, the V gene TRBV12-3 or TRBV12-4; D is uncertain. The CDR3 loop spans 16 amino acids. The V end lost 2 bases, the J end lost 0 bases, and 12 bases lay between the germline ends. The CDR3 DNA reads TGTGCCAGCAGTTTAATCCGTCGTACTAGCACAGATACGCAGTATTTT. This translates into CASSLIRRTSTDTQYF.

The J gene is TRBJ1-5, the V gene TRBV20-1; TRBD1 is a possible D gene (5 bases). Germline CDR1 is DFQATT and CDR2 is SNEGSKA (reference sequence). This CDR3 comprises 12 residues. Trimming cost V 7 bases and J 8 bases, with 15 bases left between them. The CDR3: CSEWAPGEPQHF. The CDR3 nucleotides read TGCAGTGAGTGGGCCCCGGGGGAGCCCCAGCATTTT.

The J gene is TRBJ2-5, the V gene TRBV28; TRBD1 aligns across 7 bases. Judging by the DNA end, TRBJ2-7 fits better; the J call may be wrong. The CDR3 extends over 12 amino acids. Germline lookup yields CDR1 MDHEN and CDR2 SYDVKM. The CDR3 DNA follows: TGTGCCAGCAGTTACAGGGGAAGCGAGCAGTACTTC. Protein product: CASSYRGSEQYF.

The V call is TRBV6-1, the J call TRBJ1-2; maybe TRBD1 (5 bases). This CDR3 comprises 14 residues. Germline V gene sequence: CDR1 MNHNS, CDR2 SASEGT. V was cut by 7 bases and J by 2 bases, with 14 bases left in between. The CDR3, as DNA: TGTGCCAGCAAAGAGGCAGGGATGAACTATGGCTACACCTTC. Protein sequence: CASKEAGMNYGYTF.

This clonotype was seen only a few times. This rearrangement joins TRBV4-3 to TRBJ2-3; D ambiguous. Per germline, CDR1 LGHNA and CDR2 YSLEER. Trimming shortened V by 3 bases and J by 2 bases, and 9 bases separated the two germline ends. The CDR3 covers 14 residues. CDR3 loop: CASSHQDVTDTQYF. In nucleotides, the CDR3 is TGCGCCAGCAGCCACCAGGACGTCACAGATACGCAGTATTTT.

This chain joins TRBV20-1 and TRBJ2-4; TRBD1 matches 8 bases. The assigned J gene may be wrong: the sequence end matches TRBJ2-5 better. The CDR3 is 14 amino acids. Germline V CDR1 and CDR2: DFQATT, SNEGSKA (reference sequence). CDR3 DNA sequence: TGCAGTGCCCTCATGGACAGGGCTCAGGAGACCCAGTACTTC. Amino acid sequence: CSALMDRAQETQYF.

The chain is built from TRBV3-1 and TRBJ2-7, with D perhaps matching TRBD2 (5 bases). Trimming took off 1 base at V and 3 bases at J, with 7 bases between the two ends. CDR3 length equals 13 residues. CDR1 and CDR2 from the germline V gene are LGHDT and YNNKEL (reference sequence). CDR3 sequence: CASSQGDYYEQYF. The CDR3 region has the DNA TGTGCCAGCAGCCAAGGAGACTACTACGAGCAGTACTTC.

This clonotype was seen a handful of times. This sequence joins TRBV6-1 and TRBJ2-4; 8 bases align to TRBD2. Germline V gives CDR1 MNHNS, CDR2 SASEGT. The trim removed 5 bases at V and 2 bases at J, leaving 20 bases unmatched. The CDR3 spans 20 residues. This chain's CDR3 is CASSRRGPTGGIETKNIQYF. CDR3 in DNA: TGTGCCAGCAGTCGAAGAGGGCCTACGGGGGGGATCGAGACCAAAAACATTCAGTACTTC.

The chain employs TRBV29-1 and TRBJ1-1; possibly TRBD1 for D (5 bases). The CDR3 has 14 amino acids. Germline V gene data show CDR1 as SQVTM and CDR2 as ANQGSEA. Trimming stripped 3 bases from V and 4 bases from J, with 15 bases between. This chain's CDR3 is CSVDRGGYGTEAFF. For the CDR3, the DNA is TGCAGCGTTGATCGGGGCGGCTACGGCACTGAAGCTTTCTTT. Full variable domain (rest looked up from reference TRBV29-1 and TRBJ1-1): SAVISQKPSRDICQRGTSLTIQCQVDSQVTMMFWYRQQPGQSLTLIATANQGSEATYESGFVIDKFPISRPNLTFSTLTVSNMSPEDSSIYLCSVDRGGYGTEAFFGQGTRLTVV.

This clonotype was detected only a few times. The rearrangement joins TRBV24-1 to TRBJ2-1; 15 bases are shared with TRBD2. Germline values: CDR1 KGHDR, CDR2 SFDVKD. V gave up 4 bases and J gave up 6 bases; unmatched junction bases: 12. The CDR3 has 19 amino acids. CDR3 residues: CATSDPTRTSGGARNEQFF. The CDR3 bases are TGTGCCACCAGTGACCCCACTAGGACTAGCGGGGGGGCGCGCAATGAGCAGTTCTTC.

This clonotype has just a few counts. The chain recombines TRBV2 with TRBJ2-7, with 7 positions matching TRBD1. V lost 6 bases to trimming and J lost 0 bases; unmatched junction nucleotides: 8. Germline CDR1 is SNHLY and CDR2 is FYNNEI. The CDR3 is 15 amino acids. This CDR3 reads CASRGLGQSSYEQYF. In nucleotides, the CDR3 is TGTGCCAGCAGGGGTCTGGGACAGAGCTCCTACGAGCAGTACTTC.

A few counts support this clonotype. The chain is built from TRBV4-3 and TRBJ2-4, with D maybe TRBD1 (6 bases). V shed 8 bases and J shed 5 bases, with 13 bases lying between them. From germline, CDR1 is LGHNA and CDR2 YSLEER. CDR3 length equals 13 residues. The CDR3 region has the DNA TGCGCCAGCTCCGAGGGGGACCAAAACATTCAGTACTTC. This translates into CASSEGDQNIQYF.

This sequence joins TRBV6-1 and TRBJ2-1; 8 nucleotides align to TRBD1. This CDR3 is built from 11 residues. Germline trimming cut 6 bases from V and 12 bases from J; bases unmatched to any gene: 4. The germline V gene has CDR1 MNHNS and CDR2 SASEGT. CDR3 amino acids: CASSVDRGQFF. CDR3 DNA sequence: TGTGCCAGCAGCGTTGACAGGGGGCAGTTCTTC.

This chain's CDR3 is CASSFSLKAGVTDTQYF. The CDR3, as DNA: TGTGCCAGCAGCTTTTCCCTTAAAGCGGGGGTAACAGATACGCAGTATTTT. This chain connects TRBV12-1 to TRBJ2-3; TRBD2, as called in the table, went unchecked against the DNA. TRBV12-1 is annotated as a pseudogene. CDR3 size: 17 residues.

This sequence joins TRBV5-6 and TRBJ2-1; 10 bases are shared with TRBD1. Germline CDR1 reads SGHDT; CDR2 reads YYEEEE. The CDR3 is made up of 15 amino acids. The V and J ends lost 1 base and 8 bases, in that order; junction bases with no gene match: 6. CDR3 DNA: TGTGCCAGCAGCTTGCAGCGACAGGGGGCTCATGAGCAGTTCTTC. Encoded protein: CASSLQRQGAHEQFF.

This clonotype was observed a few times. The chain carries TRBV4-3 and TRBJ2-7, with D uncertain. Germline loops: CDR1 LGHNA, CDR2 YSLEER. V gave up 0 bases and J gave up 3 bases, with 18 bases separating them. The CDR3 runs 17 residues. In nucleotides, the CDR3 is TGCGCCAGCAGCCAAGATGGCGCAAGGGCGGCCCTCTACGAGCAGTACTTC. This sequence encodes CASSQDGARAALYEQYF.

The chain combines TRBV4-2 with TRBJ2-3; the match to TRBD2 covers 9 bases. V lost 1 base to trimming and J lost 3 bases; unmatched junction nucleotides: 8. CDR3 length: 17 residues. CDR1 and CDR2 from the germline V gene are LGHNA and YNFKEQ. DNA of the CDR3: TGTGCCAGCAGCCAAGGAGTGGGGCTAGCGGGGACAGATACGCAGTATTTT. Its translation is CASSQGVGLAGTDTQYF.

The gene calls are TRBV4-1 and TRBJ2-7; TRBD1 agrees at 8 bases. The CDR3 spans 14 residues. V was clipped by 4 bases and J by 3 bases; unmatched bases: 5. Germline V gives CDR1 MGHRA, CDR2 YSYEKL. This CDR3 is CASSLRTGNYEQYF. The CDR3 DNA reads as TGCGCCAGCAGCCTCCGGACAGGGAACTACGAGCAGTACTTC.

The chain is built from TRBV7-2 and TRBJ1-5; D perhaps matches TRBD1 (6 bases). CDR1 is SGHTA, CDR2 FQGNSA, per germline. The CDR3 runs to 16 residues. Trimming shortened V by 5 bases and J by 1 base, and 15 bases separated the two germline ends. Here the CDR3 reads CASSPRQDGSNQPQHF. In DNA form, the CDR3 reads TGTGCCAGCAGCCCCCGACAGGATGGGAGCAATCAGCCCCAGCATTTT. Together with reference TRBV7-2 and TRBJ1-5, the CDR3 gives the full variable domain: GAGVSQSPSNKVTEKGKDVELRCDPISGHTALYWYRQSLGQGLEFLIYFQGNSAPDKSGLPSDRFSAERTGGSVSTLTIQRTQQEDSAVYLCASSPRQDGSNQPQHFGDGTRLSIL.

This clonotype was seen a handful of times. The chain employs TRBV27 and TRBJ2-1; 15 nucleotides match TRBD2. V was pared by 5 bases and J by 9 bases, with 11 bases of the junction left unmatched. From germline, CDR1 is MNHEY and CDR2 SMNVEV (reference sequence). There are 17 residues in the CDR3. The chain's CDR3 is CASSPKTGLAGGSEQFF. The CDR3 DNA is TGTGCCAGCAGTCCAAAAACGGGACTAGCGGGGGGTAGTGAGCAGTTCTTC.

In its sample, this clonotype was seen a few times. The chain couples TRBV4-1 to TRBJ2-7, with D perhaps given as TRBD1 or TRBD2 (6 bases each). This CDR3 contains 16 residues. CDR1 and CDR2 from the germline V gene are MGHRA and YSYEKL. The V and J ends lost 4 bases and 6 bases respectively, with 22 bases between them. The DNA of the CDR3 is TGCGCCAGCAGCCTAAAAACCGGGGGCCTATTAGGCGAGCAGTACTTC. Translated: CASSLKTGGLLGEQYF.

This clonotype appeared a few times. The rearrangement uses TRBV20-1 and TRBJ2-5; 11 nucleotides agree with TRBD2. Germline values: CDR1 DFQATT, CDR2 SNEGSKA (reference sequence). The CDR3 is 17 amino acids. Trimming took 0 bases from V and 4 from J; bases not matched to a gene: 10. This CDR3 is CSARDWTSGRIRETQYF. The CDR3 DNA follows: TGCAGTGCTAGAGATTGGACTAGCGGGCGGATACGAGAGACCCAGTACTTC.

Regarding this clonotype: One end of the junction is discordant with germline, which a read error may explain. The rearrangement links TRBV4-3 to TRBJ2-6, with a weak D call TRBD2 (6 bases). This CDR3 contains 15 residues. Germline CDR1 is LGHNA and CDR2 is YSLEER. The CDR3 sequence: CAGSPGTRGANVLTF. For the CDR3, the DNA is TGCGCCGGCAGCCCGGGGACTCGGGGGGCCAACGTCCTGACTTTC.